This TCR beta chain was sequenced in a study of T cells in Graves' hyperthyroidism and ophthalmopathy. The sample holds many counts of this clonotype. Its antigen is unknown. TCR beta CDR3 regions were amplified from RNA. With the HTBI primer set, the TCR CDR3 went through a first round of RT-PCR. TCRdb re-called the multiplex PCR reads through MiXCR, storing one row per CDR3 protein. This repertoire shows hundreds of thousands of distinct CDR3 sequences, roughly 21% found once; its top ten account for about half. The length of the CDR3 is 17 residues. V trimming: 0 bases; J trimming: 9 bases; junction bases outside the gene matches: 11. The germline V gene encodes CDR1 SGHTA and CDR2 FQGNSA. It was uncontrolled infection, other autoimmune disease, pregnancy or lactation that excluded patients. Diagnosing involved the use of clinical symptoms, serum thyroxine and TRAb, thyroid ultrasound and orbital computed tomography.

Overall study results and limits: Within blood appeared most thyroid clonotypes that had expanded above 0.001.

This sequence originates from a man aged 40-55 years with Graves' ophthalmopathy. J is TRBJ2-1 and V is TRBV7-2, with 10 bases lining up with TRBD2. Sequenced material: blood. CDR3 in amino acids: CASSLALSRSSGGEQFF. CDR3 DNA sequence: TGTGCCAGCAGCTTAGCGCTATCGAGGTCTAGCGGGGGTGAGCAGTTCTTC. Complete variable domain (other parts from reference TRBV7-2 and TRBJ2-1): GAGVSQSPSNKVTEKGKDVELRCDPISGHTALYWYRQSLGQGLEFLIYFQGNSAPDKSGLPSDRFSAERTGGSVSTLTIQRTQQEDSAVYLCASSLALSRSSGGEQFFGPGTRLTVL.